Detailed here is one TCR beta chain. The sample holds other DNA sequences that translate to the same CDR3. These data are taken from a study of shared clonotypes between healthy human individuals. Both subsets, CD45RA+ naive and CD45RA-negative memory, were split from the CD4+ cells. Produced via immunoSEQ multiplex PCR; TCRdb's table is partial and in-frame only. The sample lists a few million clones, more than 90% occurring once. Germline V CDR1 and CDR2: SEHNR, FQNEAQ (reference sequence). Trimming pared 2 bases from V and 0 bases from J, leaving 7 bases between. The CDR3 runs 14 residues. This sequence joins TRBV7-9 and TRBJ1-1, with a possible D match to TRBD1 (6 bases). The sample comprised naive CD4+ T cells sorted from blood. Subset specified: CD45RA+ positively selected. The clonotype originates from a man in his late teens or twenties in good health. The CDR3 nucleotides read TGTGCCAGCAGCTTACAGGGGATGAACACTGAAGCTTTCTTT. Encoded protein: CASSLQGMNTEAFF.